The following is a TCR beta chain sequence with its context. Its antigen is unidentified. This record comes from a study of identical twins. Study-level findings and limits: An excess of low generation probability was shown by twin-shared out-of-frame alpha sequences.

The CDR3 has 13 amino acids. Between the trimmed V and J ends, which lost 6 bases and 6 bases, there was a span of 11 bases. The germline V gene has CDR1 MNHNS and CDR2 SASEGT. Donors were all healthy Caucasians. TCRdb passed the 5' RACE reads through MiXCR, listing each CDR3 protein once. This table holds some 500,000 distinct CDR3 sequences, approximately 15% found once. This same sample was also taken into another study, of yellow fever vaccine responses in identical twins.

The chain recombines TRBV6-1 with TRBJ2-2; D is unclear. This receptor was taken from a woman under 30 in good health. Input material: CD4+ T cells sorted from blood. In nucleotides, the CDR3 is TGTGCCAGCAGGCCCCGAAGCGCCGGGGAGCTGTTTTTT. It is translated as CASRPRSAGELFF.